A selection of T cell receptor beta chains follows, all from one sample in a study of shared clonotypes between healthy human individuals. The data were produced by immunoSEQ multiplex PCR, yet TCRdb's version contains in-frame clones alone and is incomplete. This repertoire shows some 2.4 million clones, approximately 93% found once; its top ten account for approximately 0.37%. Sequenced material: naive CD4+ T cells from PBMCs. Source of these receptors: a man between 18 and 29 years old in good health. Some clones in this sample may be carry-over from other donors' samples. The CDR3 runs from the conserved cysteine through the conserved F or W. The order of the fields is D gene, V gene, J gene, clone size, CDR3 length, CDR3 DNA, CDR3 protein. D genes are given only for firm matches. Only some rows state a clone size, as once, few, many or a class for expanded clones.

D gene: .; V gene: TRBV6-5; J gene: TRBJ2-7; clone size: .; CDR3 length: 15; CDR3 DNA: TGTGCCAGCAGACCCCTAGGGGTAGGTTCCTACGAGCAGTACTTC; CDR3 protein: CASRPLGVGSYEQYF
D gene: .; V gene: TRBV14; J gene: TRBJ2-7; clone size: .; CDR3 length: 11; CDR3 DNA: TGTGCCAGCAGCCAAGTTCGGGAGCAGTACTTC; CDR3 protein: CASSQVREQYF
D gene: TRBD1; V gene: TRBV10-3; J gene: TRBJ2-6; clone size: .; CDR3 length: 15; CDR3 DNA: TGTGCCACCGGGACAGCGAGCTCTGGGGCCAACGTCCTGACTTTC; CDR3 protein: CATGTASSGANVLTF
D gene: TRBD2; V gene: TRBV9; J gene: TRBJ2-1; clone size: .; CDR3 length: 14; CDR3 DNA: TGTGCCAGCAGCGTAGATGGACTAGTAGATGAGCAGTTCTTC; CDR3 protein: CASSVDGLVDEQFF
D gene: .; V gene: TRBV27; J gene: TRBJ2-3; clone size: .; CDR3 length: 16; CDR3 DNA: TGTGCCAGCAGTTTCGGCGGATCAACTGGCACAGATACGCAGTATTTT; CDR3 protein: CASSFGGSTGTDTQYF
D gene: .; V gene: TRBV19; J gene: TRBJ2-1; clone size: .; CDR3 length: 11; CDR3 DNA: TGTGCCAGTAGGGATCGGAATGAGCAGTTCTTC; CDR3 protein: CASRDRNEQFF
D gene: .; V gene: TRBV2; J gene: TRBJ2-7; clone size: .; CDR3 length: 15; CDR3 DNA: TGTGCCAGCAGTGTGATGGGGGCGCAGGCCGACGAGCAGTACTTC; CDR3 protein: CASSVMGAQADEQYF
D gene: .; V gene: TRBV9; J gene: TRBJ1-2; clone size: once; CDR3 length: 15; CDR3 DNA: TGTGCCAGCAGCGTAGGAGTGGGTCAGAACTATGGCTACACCTTC; CDR3 protein: CASSVGVGQNYGYTF
D gene: TRBD2; V gene: TRBV11-3; J gene: TRBJ2-1; clone size: .; CDR3 length: 16; CDR3 DNA: TGTGCCAGCAGCGGAGCGGGGGCGAGCTCCTACAATGAGCAGTTCTTC; CDR3 protein: CASSGAGASSYNEQFF
D gene: .; V gene: TRBV30; J gene: TRBJ1-1; clone size: .; CDR3 length: 14; CDR3 DNA: TGTGCCTGGAGTGTTAGGCAGCTGAACACTGAAGCTTTCTTT; CDR3 protein: CAWSVRQLNTEAFF
D gene: TRBD2; V gene: TRBV7-6; J gene: TRBJ2-7; clone size: once; CDR3 length: 13; CDR3 DNA: TGTGCCAGCAGCTTCGCGGGAGTAGTCGAGCAGTACTTC; CDR3 protein: CASSFAGVVEQYF
D gene: .; V gene: TRBV5-1; J gene: TRBJ2-2; clone size: .; CDR3 length: 19; CDR3 DNA: TGCGCCAGCAGCCGTCCCCCGTCCTCCGCGCCTCTAAACACCGGGGAGCTGTTTTTT; CDR3 protein: CASSRPPSSAPLNTGELFF
D gene: .; V gene: TRBV2; J gene: TRBJ2-5; clone size: .; CDR3 length: 11; CDR3 DNA: TGTGCCAGCAGTGGGTGGGAGACCCAGTACTTC; CDR3 protein: CASSGWETQYF
D gene: TRBD1; V gene: TRBV5-5; J gene: TRBJ2-7; clone size: .; CDR3 length: 16; CDR3 DNA: TGTGCCAGCAGCTCCACCGGGACAGTAGGCCTTTACGAGCAGTACTTC; CDR3 protein: CASSSTGTVGLYEQYF
D gene: .; V gene: TRBV5-1; J gene: TRBJ2-7; clone size: .; CDR3 length: 14; CDR3 DNA: TGCGCCAGCAGCTTGGCAGGGTCCCCCTACGAGCAGTACTTC; CDR3 protein: CASSLAGSPYEQYF
D gene: .; V gene: TRBV5-6; J gene: TRBJ1-6; clone size: .; CDR3 length: 16; CDR3 DNA: TGTGCCAGCAGCTTTCGGTGGACAGCAAAGAATTCACCCCTCCACTTT; CDR3 protein: CASSFRWTAKNSPLHF
D gene: TRBD1; V gene: TRBV4-1; J gene: TRBJ1-1; clone size: .; CDR3 length: 15; CDR3 DNA: TGCGCCAGCAGCCTATTAGGACAGGCCAACACTGAAGCTTTCTTT; CDR3 protein: CASSLLGQANTEAFF